The 11 T cell receptor beta chains in this list originate from one sample, sequenced in a study of T cells after yellow fever vaccination. TCRdb reprocessed the 5' RACE reads with MiXCR, giving one entry per CDR3 protein. The table records approximately 27,000 distinct CDR3 sequences, 5.5% of them present only once. Sequenced material: PBMCs, either bulk or a sorted T-cell subset (CD4+, CD8+, memory, or dextramer-sorted; not recorded which), taken 15 days after the yellow fever booster vaccination. The receptors shown here come from a man younger than 45 who received the YFV17D yellow fever vaccine.

Comment on this clonotype: A much larger clone differs by one base, so this may be a read error. This rearrangement joins TRBV9 to TRBJ1-5; D is unclear. This CDR3 contains 15 residues. CDR1 is SGDLS and CDR2 is YYNGEE in the germline V gene. This CDR3 is CASSVTPARDQTQHF. The CDR3 DNA is TGTGCCAGCAGCGTAACCCCTGCGCGCGATCAGACCCAGCATTTT. Supplemented by reference TRBV9 and TRBJ1-5, the full variable domain reads DSGVTQTPKHLITATGQRVTLRCSPRSGDLSVYWYQQSLDQGLQFLIQYYNGEERAKGNILERFSAQQFPDLHSELNLSSLELGDSALYFCASSVTPARDQTQHFGDGTRLSIL.

The table lists this clonotype with many counts. This sequence joins TRBV12-3 or TRBV12-4 and TRBJ1-1; D unclear. V dropped 3 bases and J dropped 5 bases, with 10 bases sitting between them. The CDR3 loop spans 13 amino acids. This CDR3 is CASSFGRGTEAFF. The CDR3 DNA is TGTGCCAGCAGTTTTGGACGAGGGACTGAAGCTTTCTTT.

The sample holds many counts of this clonotype. The rearrangement joins TRBV6-5 to TRBJ1-1, with D unresolved. CDR3 length equals 13 residues. The germline CDR1 and CDR2 sequences are MNHEY and SVGAGI. Trimming pared 5 bases from V and 7 bases from J, leaving 14 bases between. The CDR3 DNA reads TGTGCCAGCAGTCGGGGTGGTTTGAGTGAAGCTTTCTTT. Amino acids: CASSRGGLSEAFF.

This clonotype was recorded at least ten times. The genes are TRBV5-1 and TRBJ2-1; weak D call: TRBD2 (6 bases). The CDR3 sequence is 12 residues long. Germline assignment: CDR1 SGHRS and CDR2 YFSETQ. Trimming removed 4 bases at V and 9 bases at J, with 11 bases between. The CDR3 DNA follows: TGCGCCAGCAGCATCGGGACTCCTGAGCAGTTCTTC. This codes for CASSIGTPEQFF. Together with reference TRBV5-1 and TRBJ2-1, the CDR3 gives the full variable domain: KAGVTQTPRYLIKTRGQQVTLSCSPISGHRSVSWYQQTPGQGLQFLFEYFSETQRNKGNFPGRFSGRQFSNSRSEMNVSTLELGDSALYLCASSIGTPEQFFGPGTRLTVL.

V usage is TRBV19 and J usage is TRBJ1-3; D not certain. The CDR3 has 15 amino acids. Trimming left V 2 bases short and J 0 bases short, with 8 bases between. CDR1 LNHDA and CDR2 SQIVND come from the germline V gene (reference sequence). This chain's CDR3 is CASSISPLSGNTIYF. The CDR3 nucleotides are TGTGCCAGTAGTATATCACCGCTCTCTGGAAACACCATATATTTT.

Only a few counts were recorded for this clonotype. The CDR3 nucleotides are TGTGCCAGCACACCAGGGGGTGGACAGCCCCAGCATTTT. This gives the protein CASTPGGGQPQHF. The genes are TRBV12-3 or TRBV12-4 and TRBJ1-5; 7 nucleotides match TRBD1. The CDR3 consists of 13 residues. J was trimmed by 7 bases and V by 7 bases; bases with no gene match: 7.

This clonotype was observed many times. V is TRBV12-3 or TRBV12-4 and J is TRBJ1-2, with D possibly TRBD1 on 5 matching bases. V shed 7 bases and J shed 5 bases, with 20 bases lying between them. The CDR3 contains 15 residues. CDR3 residues: CASTPNWGVDYGYTF. CDR3 nucleotide sequence: TGTGCCAGCACCCCTAATTGGGGGGTGGATTATGGCTACACCTTC.

This clonotype showed up many times. The chain joins TRBV7-2 to TRBJ2-2, with D possibly matching TRBD1 (6 bases). Trimming left V 4 bases short and J 5 bases short, with 11 bases between. Per germline, CDR1 SGHTA and CDR2 FQGNSA. The CDR3 spans 14 residues. The CDR3: CASSSGTITGELFF. Written as DNA, the CDR3 is TGTGCCAGCAGCTCCGGGACAATAACCGGGGAGCTGTTTTTT.

In its sample, this clonotype was seen once. This chain uses TRBV29-1 with TRBJ2-5; D may be TRBD2 (8 bases). V shed 0 bases and J shed 7 bases, with 30 bases lying between them. This CDR3 is 19 amino acids long. Germline loops: CDR1 SQVTM, CDR2 ANQGSEA. The DNA for the CDR3 is TGCAGCGTTGAAGAACGCGCCAGGGGGAATAGCGGGATTAGGGGGACCCAGTACTTC. Protein: CSVEERARGNSGIRGTQYF.

In its sample, this clonotype was seen many times. V usage is TRBV10-2 and J usage is TRBJ2-1, with D possibly being TRBD2 (6 bases). The germline CDR1 and CDR2 sequences are WSHSY and SAAADI. The CDR3 totals 14 residues. V was trimmed by 4 bases and J by 3 bases, leaving 10 bases between them. The CDR3 bases are TGCGCCAGCAGTGTCGGCGGGAACTACAATGAGCAGTTCTTC. This sequence encodes CASSVGGNYNEQFF.

This clonotype appeared many times. The rearrangement joins TRBV6-5 to TRBJ2-7; 10 nucleotides match TRBD1. After removal of 7 bases from V and 4 bases from J, the junction contained 7 bases not matched to a gene. This CDR3 is built from 14 residues. Per the germline V gene, CDR1 is MNHEY and CDR2 is SVGAGI. The CDR3 loop is CASTLDRGRYEQYF. In DNA form, the CDR3 reads TGTGCCAGCACCCTGGACAGGGGGAGGTACGAGCAGTACTTC.